The sequence of this TCR beta chain was determined in a study of regulatory T cells in long-lasting Graves disease. The sample holds many counts of this clonotype. Antigen specificity is unknown. The time point was: newly diagnosed GD, antithyroid drugs for less than 3 months. Following extraction of RNA from PBMCs, that RNA was used to make the TCR library. The authors built TCR beta libraries using iRepertoire HTBI primers and Arm-PCR of CDR3 regions. TCRdb fed the multiplex PCR reads into MiXCR, producing one record per CDR3 protein. The table has approximately 400,000 distinct CDR3 sequences, about 10% seen once. Broader study findings: The researchers studied only peripheral blood, not thyroid tissue. The study found lower TCR diversity in persistent Graves' patients than in newly diagnosed ones.

The CDR3 spans 11 residues. Per the germline V gene, CDR1 is SQVTM and CDR2 is ANQGSEA. Trimming stripped 7 bases from V and 8 bases from J, with 14 bases between. Another study also made use of these data, one on T cells in Graves' hyperthyroidism and ophthalmopathy. As that study records: The definition of stable Graves' hyperthyroidism was no ophthalmopathy progression within 18 months. Most clonotypes expanded in the thyroid (above 0.001) were also present in blood.

The sample in question was peripheral blood mononuclear cells (PBMCs), obtained at new diagnosis, from a patient treated with antithyroid drugs. This receptor was obtained from a woman younger than 30 with Graves disease. The genes are TRBV29-1 and TRBJ1-1; D call uncertain. CDR3 nucleotides: TGCAGCGCTCGTCCCCAGATAGAAGCTTTCTTT. Amino acids: CSARPQIEAFF.